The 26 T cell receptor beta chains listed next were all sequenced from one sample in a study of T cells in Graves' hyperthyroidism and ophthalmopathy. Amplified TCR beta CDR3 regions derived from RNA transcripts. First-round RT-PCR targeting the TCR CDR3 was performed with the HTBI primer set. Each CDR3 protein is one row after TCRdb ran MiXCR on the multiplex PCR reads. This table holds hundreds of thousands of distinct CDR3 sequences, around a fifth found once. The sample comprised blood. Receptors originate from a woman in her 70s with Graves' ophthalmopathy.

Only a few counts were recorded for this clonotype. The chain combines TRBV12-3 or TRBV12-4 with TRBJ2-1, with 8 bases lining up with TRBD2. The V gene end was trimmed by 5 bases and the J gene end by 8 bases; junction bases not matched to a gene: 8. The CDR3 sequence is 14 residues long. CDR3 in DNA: TGTGCCAGCAGTCCCGGGACTAGTTGGGATGAGCAGTTCTTC. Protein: CASSPGTSWDEQFF.

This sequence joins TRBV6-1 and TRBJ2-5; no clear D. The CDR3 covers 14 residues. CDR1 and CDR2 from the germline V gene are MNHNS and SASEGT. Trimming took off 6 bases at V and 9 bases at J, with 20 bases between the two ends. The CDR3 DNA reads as TGTGCCAGCAGATCCCAACCCCCAGTGCAGGCCCAGTACTTC. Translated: CASRSQPPVQAQYF.

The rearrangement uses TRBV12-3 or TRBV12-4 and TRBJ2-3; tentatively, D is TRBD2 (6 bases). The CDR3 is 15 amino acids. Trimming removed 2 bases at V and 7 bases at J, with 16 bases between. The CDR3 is CASSLSGLSSHTQYF. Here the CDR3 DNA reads TGTGCCAGCAGTTTAAGCGGGCTTTCAAGCCATACGCAGTATTTT.

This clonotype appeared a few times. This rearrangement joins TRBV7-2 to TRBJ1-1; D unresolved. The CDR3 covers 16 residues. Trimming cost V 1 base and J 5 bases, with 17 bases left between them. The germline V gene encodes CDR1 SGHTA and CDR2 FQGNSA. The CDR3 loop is CASSLVVPGGRTEAFF. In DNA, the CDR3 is TGTGCCAGCAGCTTAGTTGTTCCGGGAGGGAGGACTGAAGCTTTCTTT.

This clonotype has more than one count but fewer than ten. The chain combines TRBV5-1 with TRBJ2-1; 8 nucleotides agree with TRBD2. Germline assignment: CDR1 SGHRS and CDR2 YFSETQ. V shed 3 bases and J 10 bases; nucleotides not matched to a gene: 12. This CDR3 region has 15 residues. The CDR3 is CASSSGARLAYEQFF. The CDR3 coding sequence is TGCGCCAGCAGCTCCGGAGCGAGACTAGCGTACGAGCAGTTCTTC.

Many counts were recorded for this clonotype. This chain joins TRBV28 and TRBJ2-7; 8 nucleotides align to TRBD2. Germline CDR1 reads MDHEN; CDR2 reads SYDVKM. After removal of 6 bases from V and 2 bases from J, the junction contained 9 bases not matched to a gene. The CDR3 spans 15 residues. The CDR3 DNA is TGTGCCAGCAGACCCTCGGGGGGGCTAACCTACGAGCAGTACTTC. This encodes CASRPSGGLTYEQYF.

The CDR3 loop is CASRRTSGGGTDTQYF. CDR3 nucleotides: TGTGCCAGCCGCCGAACTAGCGGGGGAGGCACAGATACGCAGTATTTT. The chain combines TRBV6-2 or TRBV6-3 with TRBJ2-3; 11 bases are shared with TRBD2. The germline V gene has CDR1 MNHEY and CDR2 SVGEGT. The CDR3 runs 16 residues. Trimming removed 8 bases from V and 1 base from J; junction bases left unmatched: 8.

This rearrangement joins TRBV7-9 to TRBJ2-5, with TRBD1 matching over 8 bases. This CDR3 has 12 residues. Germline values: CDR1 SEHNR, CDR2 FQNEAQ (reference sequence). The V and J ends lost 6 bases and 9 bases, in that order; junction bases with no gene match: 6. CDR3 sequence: CASSLGTGSQYF. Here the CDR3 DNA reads TGTGCCAGCAGTCTCGGGACAGGCTCCCAGTACTTC.

Here the CDR3 reads CASRESRGEQYF. In DNA form, the CDR3 reads TGTGCCAGCCGGGAGTCTCGGGGGGAGCAGTACTTC. This chain links TRBV6-5 with TRBJ2-7; tentative D call: TRBD2 (6 bases). The CDR3 covers 12 residues. Germline V lookup: CDR1 MNHEY, CDR2 SVGAGI. Between the trimmed V and J ends, which lost 8 bases and 7 bases, there was a span of 15 bases.

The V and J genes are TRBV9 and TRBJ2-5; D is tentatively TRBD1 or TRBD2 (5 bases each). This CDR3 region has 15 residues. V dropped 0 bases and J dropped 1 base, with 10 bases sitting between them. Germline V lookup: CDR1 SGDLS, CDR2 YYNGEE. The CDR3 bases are TGTGCCAGCAGCGTAGAAGGGACGGGCCAAGAGACCCAGTACTTC. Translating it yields CASSVEGTGQETQYF.

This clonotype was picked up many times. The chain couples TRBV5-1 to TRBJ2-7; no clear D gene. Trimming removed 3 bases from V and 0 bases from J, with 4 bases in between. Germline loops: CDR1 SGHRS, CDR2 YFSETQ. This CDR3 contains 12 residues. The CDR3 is CASSSFSYEQYF. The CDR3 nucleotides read TGCGCCAGCAGCTCGTTCTCCTACGAGCAGTACTTC. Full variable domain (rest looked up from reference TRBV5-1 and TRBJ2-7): KAGVTQTPRYLIKTRGQQVTLSCSPISGHRSVSWYQQTPGQGLQFLFEYFSETQRNKGNFPGRFSGRQFSNSRSEMNVSTLELGDSALYLCASSSFSYEQYFGPGTRLTVT.

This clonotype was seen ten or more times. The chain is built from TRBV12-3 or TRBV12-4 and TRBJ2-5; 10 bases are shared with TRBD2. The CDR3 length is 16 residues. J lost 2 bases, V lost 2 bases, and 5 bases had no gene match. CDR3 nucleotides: TGTGCCAGCAGTTTAATCTTGACTAGCGGGCAAGAGACCCAGTACTTC. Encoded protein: CASSLILTSGQETQYF.

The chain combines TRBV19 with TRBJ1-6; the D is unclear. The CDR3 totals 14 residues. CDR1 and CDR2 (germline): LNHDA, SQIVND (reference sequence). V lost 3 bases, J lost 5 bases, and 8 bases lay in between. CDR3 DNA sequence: TGTGCCAGTAGTATCCTGTCCAATAATTCACCCCTCCACTTT. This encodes CASSILSNNSPLHF.

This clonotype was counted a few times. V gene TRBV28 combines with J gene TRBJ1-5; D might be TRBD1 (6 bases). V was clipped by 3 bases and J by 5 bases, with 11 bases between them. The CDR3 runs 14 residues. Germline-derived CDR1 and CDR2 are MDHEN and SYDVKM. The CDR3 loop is CASSFRGQDQPQHF. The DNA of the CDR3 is TGTGCCAGCAGTTTCCGGGGGCAAGATCAGCCCCAGCATTTT. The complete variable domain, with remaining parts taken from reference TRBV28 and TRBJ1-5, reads DVKVTQSSRYLVKRTGEKVFLECVQDMDHENMFWYRQDPGLGLRLIYFSYDVKMKEKGDIPEGYSVSREKKERFSLILESASTNQTSMYLCASSFRGQDQPQHFGDGTRLSIL.

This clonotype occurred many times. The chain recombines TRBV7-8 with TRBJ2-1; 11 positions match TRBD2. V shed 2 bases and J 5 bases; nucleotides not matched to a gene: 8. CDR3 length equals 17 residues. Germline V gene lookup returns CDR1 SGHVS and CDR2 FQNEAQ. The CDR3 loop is CASSLNPRGLADNEQFF. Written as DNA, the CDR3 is TGTGCCAGCAGCTTAAACCCGCGGGGACTAGCGGACAATGAGCAGTTCTTC.

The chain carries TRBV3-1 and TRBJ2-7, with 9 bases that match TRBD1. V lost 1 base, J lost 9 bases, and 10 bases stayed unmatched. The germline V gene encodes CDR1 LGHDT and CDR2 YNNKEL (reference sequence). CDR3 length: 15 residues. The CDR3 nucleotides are TGTGCCAGCAGCCAAGGTCTGGGACAGGGCTTGGGGCAGTACTTC. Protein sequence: CASSQGLGQGLGQYF.

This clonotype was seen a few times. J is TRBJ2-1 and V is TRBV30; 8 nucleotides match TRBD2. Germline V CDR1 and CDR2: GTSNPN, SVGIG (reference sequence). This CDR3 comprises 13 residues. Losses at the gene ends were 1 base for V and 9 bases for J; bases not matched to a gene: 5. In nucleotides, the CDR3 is TGTGCCTGGAGTGCGCTAACTAGCGGTGAGCAGTTCTTC. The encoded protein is CAWSALTSGEQFF. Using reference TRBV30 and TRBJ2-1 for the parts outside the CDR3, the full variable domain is SQTIHQWPATLVQPVGSPLSLECTVEGTSNPNLYWYRQAAGRGLQLLFYSVGIGQISSEVPQNLSASRPQDRQFILSSKKLLLSDSGFYLCAWSALTSGEQFFGPGTRLTVL.

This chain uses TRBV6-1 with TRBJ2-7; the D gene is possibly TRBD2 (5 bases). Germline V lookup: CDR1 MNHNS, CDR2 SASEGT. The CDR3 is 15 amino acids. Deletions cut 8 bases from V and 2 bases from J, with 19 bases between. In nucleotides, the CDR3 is TGTGCCAGCGCCCCGCGTGGTGGGGAGCCCTACGAGCAGTACTTC. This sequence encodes CASAPRGGEPYEQYF.

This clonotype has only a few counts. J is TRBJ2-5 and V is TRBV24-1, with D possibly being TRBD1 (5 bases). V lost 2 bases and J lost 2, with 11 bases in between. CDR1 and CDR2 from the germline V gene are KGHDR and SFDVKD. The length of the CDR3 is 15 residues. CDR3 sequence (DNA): TGTGCCACCAGTGATTCCCGACAGTTTCAAGAGACCCAGTACTTC. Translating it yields CATSDSRQFQETQYF.

The CDR3 DNA sequence: TGTGCCAGCAGTTATGGGATAGGGTCCTACAATGAGCAGTTCTTC. Protein sequence: CASSYGIGSYNEQFF. This rearrangement joins TRBV6-5 to TRBJ2-1; D call uncertain. The CDR3 consists of 15 residues. V was shortened by 3 bases and J by 1 base, with 10 bases between the two germline ends. The germline CDR1 and CDR2 sequences are MNHEY and SVGAGI.

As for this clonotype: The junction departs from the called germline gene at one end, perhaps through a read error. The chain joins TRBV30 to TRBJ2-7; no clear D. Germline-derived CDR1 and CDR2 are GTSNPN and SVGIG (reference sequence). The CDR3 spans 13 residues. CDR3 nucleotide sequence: TGTGCCTGGGGTGTTGGGGAAACCTACGAGCAGTACTTC. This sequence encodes CAWGVGETYEQYF.

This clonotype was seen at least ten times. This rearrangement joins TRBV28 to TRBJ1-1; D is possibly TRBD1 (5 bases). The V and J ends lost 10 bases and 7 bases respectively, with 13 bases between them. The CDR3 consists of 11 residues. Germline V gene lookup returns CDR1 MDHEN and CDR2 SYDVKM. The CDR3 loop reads CATGTRGEAFF. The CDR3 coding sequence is TGTGCCACCGGGACTAGAGGTGAAGCTTTCTTT.

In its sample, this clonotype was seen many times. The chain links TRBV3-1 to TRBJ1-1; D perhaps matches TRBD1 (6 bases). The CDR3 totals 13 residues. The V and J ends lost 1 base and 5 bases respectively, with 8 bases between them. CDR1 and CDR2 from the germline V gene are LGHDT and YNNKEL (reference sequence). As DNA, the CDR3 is TGTGCCAGCAGCCAAGGAGGGGGAACTGAAGCTTTCTTT. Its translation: CASSQGGGTEAFF.

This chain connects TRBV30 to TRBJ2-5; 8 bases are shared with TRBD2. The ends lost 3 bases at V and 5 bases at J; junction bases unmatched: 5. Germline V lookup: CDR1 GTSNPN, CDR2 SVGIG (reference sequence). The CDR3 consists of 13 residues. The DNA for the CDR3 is TGTGCCTGGAGCGGGACTAGTAGCGAGACCCAGTACTTC. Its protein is CAWSGTSSETQYF.

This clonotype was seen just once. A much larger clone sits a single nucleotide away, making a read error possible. This CDR3 is CASSGLAGITGTQYF. CDR3 DNA: TGTGCCAGCAGTGGACTAGCGGGAATCACAGGTACGCAGTATTTT. The V and J genes are TRBV2 and TRBJ2-3, with TRBD2 identical over 11 bases. Looked up from germline, CDR1 is SNHLY and CDR2 is FYNNEI. The CDR3 contains 15 residues.

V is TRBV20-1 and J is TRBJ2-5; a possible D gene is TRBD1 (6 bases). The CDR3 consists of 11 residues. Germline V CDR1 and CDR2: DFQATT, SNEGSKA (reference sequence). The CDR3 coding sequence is TGCAGCGCAAAGGGGGTGGAGACCCAGTACTTC. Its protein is CSAKGVETQYF.